The present T cell receptor beta chain was sequenced within a study of read filtering for tumor transcriptome and immune sequencing. Study-level points and caveats: Dropping single-read clonotypes raised IR-seq and RNA-seq shared-clonotype correlation. Compared with RNA-seq, IR-seq gave much higher clonotype depth and reliability. Roughly 80% of IR-seq clonotypes had a single read, yet these held roughly 3.8% of reads.

From around 0.4 ug of RNA, a library with molecular barcoded alpha/delta and beta/gamma adaptors was made. MiXCR was run by TCRdb on the reads, yielding one entry per CDR3 protein. The sample has some 130,000 distinct CDR3 sequences, approximately 13% seen once. This clonotype was counted at least ten times. Its antigen remains unidentified. From germline, CDR1 is DFQATT and CDR2 SNEGSKA (reference sequence). V shed 6 bases and J shed 7 bases, with 18 bases lying between them. CDR3 length equals 13 residues. Sampling of bone marrow took place during active disease in every patient. Sequenced: a population of CD138-negative cells sorted from bone marrow. The TCR sequence derives from a donor over 35 with multiple myeloma. The chain recombines TRBV20-1 with TRBJ1-1, with D unclear. CDR3 in amino acids: CSAPILGSGEAFF. CDR3 DNA sequence: TGCAGTGCCCCCATTCTGGGGAGTGGTGAAGCTTTCTTT.